The subject of this entry is one TCR beta chain. Its antigen is undetermined. This specimen belongs to a study of cytomegalovirus exposure and HLA in healthy donors. Study observations and caveats: Cytomegalovirus association was assigned to 150 to 200 TCR beta chains.

The primer mix had 60 Vbeta and 13 Jbeta primers. The assay was immunoSEQ multiplex PCR, and TCRdb's table has in-frame clones only and misses some. This sample carries around 92,000 clones, 60% to 75% of them seen once, and the ten largest clones take roughly 3%. The CDR3 is 15 amino acids. Germline V CDR1 and CDR2: SNHLY, FYNNEI. V lost 6 bases to trimming and J lost 4 bases; unmatched junction nucleotides: 4. Sequenced material: PBMCs. The rearrangement links TRBV2 to TRBJ2-3; 13 nucleotides match TRBD2. This receptor was obtained from a female donor in good health and CMV-seropositive. DNA for the CDR3: TGTGCCAGCAGGAGGACTAGCGGGGGCCCAGATACGCAGTATTTT. Translated: CASRRTSGGPDTQYF.